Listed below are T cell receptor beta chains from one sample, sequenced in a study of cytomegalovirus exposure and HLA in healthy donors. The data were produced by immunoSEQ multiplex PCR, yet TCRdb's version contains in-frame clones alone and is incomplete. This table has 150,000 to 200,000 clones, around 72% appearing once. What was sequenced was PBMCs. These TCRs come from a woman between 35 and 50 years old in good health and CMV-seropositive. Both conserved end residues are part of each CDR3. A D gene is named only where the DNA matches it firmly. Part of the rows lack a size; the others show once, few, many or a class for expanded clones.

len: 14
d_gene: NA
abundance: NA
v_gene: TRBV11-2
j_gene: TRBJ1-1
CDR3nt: TGTGCCAGCAGCTCCCCGGTTGTCGGCACTGAAGCTTTCTTT
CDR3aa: CASSSPVVGTEAFF

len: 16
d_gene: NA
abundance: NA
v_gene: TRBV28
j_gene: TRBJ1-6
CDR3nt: TGTGCCAGCAGTTTATCGGCAGGGTCCTATAATTCACCCCTCCACTTT
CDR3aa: CASSLSAGSYNSPLHF

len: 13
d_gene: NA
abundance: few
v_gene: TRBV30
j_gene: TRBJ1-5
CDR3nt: TGTGCCTGGAGTGTTGGCAGCAATCAGCCCCAGCATTTT
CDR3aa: CAWSVGSNQPQHF

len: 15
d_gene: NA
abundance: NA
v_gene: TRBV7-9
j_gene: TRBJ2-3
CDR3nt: TGTGCCAGCAGCTTAGCGGGGGGTGTGACAGATACGCAGTATTTT
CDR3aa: CASSLAGGVTDTQYF

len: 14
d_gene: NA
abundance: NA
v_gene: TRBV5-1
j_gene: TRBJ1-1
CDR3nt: TGCGCCAGCAGCCCCGACGGGAAGAACACTGAAGCTTTCTTT
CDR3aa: CASSPDGKNTEAFF

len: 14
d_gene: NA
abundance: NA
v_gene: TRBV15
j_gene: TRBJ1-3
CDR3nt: TGTGCCACCAGAGACGGGGGACCTGGAAACACCATATATTTT
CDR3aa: CATRDGGPGNTIYF

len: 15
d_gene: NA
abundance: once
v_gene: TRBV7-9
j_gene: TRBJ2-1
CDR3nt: TGTGCCAGCAGCGGAGACAGGAGTTCCCTCAATGAGCAGTTCTTC
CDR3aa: CASSGDRSSLNEQFF

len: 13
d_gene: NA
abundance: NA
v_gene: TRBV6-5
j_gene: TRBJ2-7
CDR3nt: TGTGCCAGCAGTTACGGCAGGGGCTACGAGCAGTACTTC
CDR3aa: CASSYGRGYEQYF

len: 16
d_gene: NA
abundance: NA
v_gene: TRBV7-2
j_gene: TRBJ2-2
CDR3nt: TGTGCCAGCAGCTTTGGCCGCCAGGGGTACACCGGGGAGCTGTTTTTT
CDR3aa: CASSFGRQGYTGELFF

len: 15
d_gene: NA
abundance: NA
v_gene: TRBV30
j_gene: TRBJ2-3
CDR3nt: TGTGCCTGGAGTGTTGCGGGGACTAGCACAGATACGCAGTATTTT
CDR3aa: CAWSVAGTSTDTQYF

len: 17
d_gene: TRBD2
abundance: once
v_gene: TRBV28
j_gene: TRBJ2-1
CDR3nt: TGTGCCAGCAGTGCCCCCCTAGCGGGGTTGTGGGAAAATGAGCAGTTCTTC
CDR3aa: CASSAPLAGLWENEQFF

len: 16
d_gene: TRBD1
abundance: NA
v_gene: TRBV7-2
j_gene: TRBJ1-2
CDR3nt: TGTGCCAGCAGCCCCCAAGGACAGGGGGGTTCCTATGGCTACACCTTC
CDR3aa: CASSPQGQGGSYGYTF

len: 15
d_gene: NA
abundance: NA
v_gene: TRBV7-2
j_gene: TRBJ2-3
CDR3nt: TGTGCCAGCAGCCTGGATCCCGGGGGTCGGGATACGCAGTATTTT
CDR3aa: CASSLDPGGRDTQYF

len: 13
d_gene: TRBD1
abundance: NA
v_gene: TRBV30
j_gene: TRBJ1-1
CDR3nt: TGTGCCTGGAAGATAGGGGGCATCACTGAAGCTTTCTTT
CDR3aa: CAWKIGGITEAFF

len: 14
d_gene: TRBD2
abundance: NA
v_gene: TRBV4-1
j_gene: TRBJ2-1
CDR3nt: TGCGCCAGCAGCCAAGGGGGAGGGCGGAATGAGCAGTTCTTC
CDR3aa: CASSQGGGRNEQFF

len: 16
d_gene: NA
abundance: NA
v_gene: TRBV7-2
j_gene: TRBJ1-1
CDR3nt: TGTGCCAGCAGCTCTGGACTCCGATCGGGGGACACTGAAGCTTTCTTT
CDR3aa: CASSSGLRSGDTEAFF

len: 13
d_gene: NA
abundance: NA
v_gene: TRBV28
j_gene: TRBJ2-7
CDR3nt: TGTGCCAGCAGACTACAGGGAATCTACGAGCAGTACTTC
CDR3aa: CASRLQGIYEQYF

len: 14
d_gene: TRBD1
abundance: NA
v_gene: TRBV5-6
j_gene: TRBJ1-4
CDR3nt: TGTGCCAGCAGCTCGACAGGGGTGGGTGAAAAACTGTTTTTT
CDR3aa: CASSSTGVGEKLFF

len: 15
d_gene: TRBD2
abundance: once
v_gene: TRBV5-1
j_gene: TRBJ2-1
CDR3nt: TGCGCCAGCAGCTACCGGGGGGGCGGCTACAATGAGCAGTTCTTC
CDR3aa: CASSYRGGGYNEQFF

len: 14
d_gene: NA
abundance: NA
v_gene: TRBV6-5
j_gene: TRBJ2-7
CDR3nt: TGTGCCAGCAGTTATGGCGGCGTGCTGTGGGAGCAGTACTTC
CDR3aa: CASSYGGVLWEQYF

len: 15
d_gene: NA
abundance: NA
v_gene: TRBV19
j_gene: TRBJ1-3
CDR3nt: TGTGCCAGTAGTATTGGCAGGATCGATGGAAACACCATATATTTT
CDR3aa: CASSIGRIDGNTIYF

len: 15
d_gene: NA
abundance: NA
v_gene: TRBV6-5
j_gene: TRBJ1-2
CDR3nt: TGTGCCAGCAGTTACCCGGGAGCGGGCCCCTATGGCTACACCTTC
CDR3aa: CASSYPGAGPYGYTF

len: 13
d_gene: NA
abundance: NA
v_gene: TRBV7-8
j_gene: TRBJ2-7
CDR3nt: TGTGCCAGCAGCTTTAGAGGGTCGAGCGAGCAGTACTTC
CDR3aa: CASSFRGSSEQYF

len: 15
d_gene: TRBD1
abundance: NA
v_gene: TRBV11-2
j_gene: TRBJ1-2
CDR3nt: TGTGCCAGCAGCTTAGATCGGGGGACAGTCTATGGCTACACCTTC
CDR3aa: CASSLDRGTVYGYTF